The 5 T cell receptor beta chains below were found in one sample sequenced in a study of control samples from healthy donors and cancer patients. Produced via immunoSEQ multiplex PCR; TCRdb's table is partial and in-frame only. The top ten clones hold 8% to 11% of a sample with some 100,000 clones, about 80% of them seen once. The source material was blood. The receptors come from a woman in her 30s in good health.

The CDR3 nucleotides are TGTGCCAGCTGGCAGGGGCTTCTGGGTGAAAAACTGTTTTTT. This codes for CASWQGLLGEKLFF. The chain joins TRBV18 to TRBJ1-4, with TRBD1 as a possible D gene (6 bases). Trimming removed 7 bases at V and 7 bases at J, with 16 bases between. The length of the CDR3 is 14 residues. Germline assignment: CDR1 KGHSH and CDR2 LQKENI.

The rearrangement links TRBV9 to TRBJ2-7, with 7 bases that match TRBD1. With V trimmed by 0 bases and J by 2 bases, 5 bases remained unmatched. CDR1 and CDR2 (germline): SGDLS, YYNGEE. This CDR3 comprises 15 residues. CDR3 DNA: TGTGCCAGCAGCGTAGCTCTCGGACAGGCCTACGAGCAGTACTTC. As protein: CASSVALGQAYEQYF.

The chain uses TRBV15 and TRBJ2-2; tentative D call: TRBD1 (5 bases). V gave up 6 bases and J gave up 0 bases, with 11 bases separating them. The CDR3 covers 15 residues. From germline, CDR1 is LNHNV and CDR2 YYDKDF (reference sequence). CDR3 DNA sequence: TGTGCCACCAGTAAGCGCAGGGCGAACACCGGGGAGCTGTTTTTT. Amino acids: CATSKRRANTGELFF.

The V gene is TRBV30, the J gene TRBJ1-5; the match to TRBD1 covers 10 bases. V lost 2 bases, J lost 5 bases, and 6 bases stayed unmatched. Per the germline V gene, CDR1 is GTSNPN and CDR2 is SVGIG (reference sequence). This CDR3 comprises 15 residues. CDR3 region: CAWSKWDRGDQPQHF. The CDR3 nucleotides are TGTGCCTGGAGTAAGTGGGACAGGGGCGATCAGCCCCAGCATTTT. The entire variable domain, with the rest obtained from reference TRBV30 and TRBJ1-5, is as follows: SQTIHQWPATLVQPVGSPLSLECTVEGTSNPNLYWYRQAAGRGLQLLFYSVGIGQISSEVPQNLSASRPQDRQFILSSKKLLLSDSGFYLCAWSKWDRGDQPQHFGDGTRLSIL.

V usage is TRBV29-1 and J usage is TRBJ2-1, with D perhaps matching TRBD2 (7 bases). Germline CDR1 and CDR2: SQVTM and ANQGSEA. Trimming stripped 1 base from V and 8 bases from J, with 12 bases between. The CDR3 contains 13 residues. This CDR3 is CSVEVGGPDEQFF. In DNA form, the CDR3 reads TGCAGCGTTGAAGTCGGGGGGCCGGATGAGCAGTTCTTC.